This is a list of T cell receptor beta chains from one sample in a study of CD8+ T cells in alopecia areata. Measured with immunoSEQ multiplex PCR; TCRdb has only the in-frame clones, and not every one. The table records 130,000 or so clones, over 60% of them present only once. The sample was CD4+ T cells sorted from blood, taken at week 4, from a patient treated with tofacitinib. These receptors were taken from a human donor with alopecia areata. Each CDR3 is given with its conserved first and last residue. The D gene is left open where the match is weak. Rows may omit the clone size; those that give it use once, few, many or a size class.

V gene	J gene	D gene	clone size	CDR3 protein	CDR3 DNA
TRBV30	TRBJ2-1	TRBD1	NA	CAWSFRDRAYNEQFF	TGTGCCTGGAGTTTCCGGGACAGGGCCTACAATGAGCAGTTCTTC
TRBV30	TRBJ2-1	NA	NA	CAWTSSYNEQFF	TGTGCCTGGACAAGCTCCTACAATGAGCAGTTCTTC
TRBV5-1	TRBJ2-7	TRBD2	few	CASSLGGGYGQDEQYF	TGCGCCAGCAGCTTAGGCGGGGGGTACGGGCAGGACGAGCAGTACTTC
TRBV10-3	TRBJ2-1	TRBD2	NA	CATTMLAAVRLIF	TGTGCCACCACTATGCTAGCGGCCGTCCGGTTGATCTTC
TRBV7-2	TRBJ1-2	TRBD1	once	CASSAGQGDPANYGYTF	TGTGCCAGCAGCGCTGGACAGGGGGACCCAGCTAACTATGGCTACACCTTC
TRBV15	TRBJ2-4	NA	once	CATSRKPRSGQAKNIQYF	TGTGCCACCAGCAGGAAACCCCGAAGCGGGCAGGCTAAAAACATTCAGTACTTC
TRBV10-3	TRBJ2-3	TRBD2	NA	CAISEPTGTSSVTQYF	TGTGCCATCAGTGAGCCGACCGGGACTAGTTCCGTTACGCAGTATTTT
TRBV6-6	TRBJ1-5	NA	NA	CASIGIPNQPQHF	TGTGCCAGTATAGGGATCCCCAATCAGCCCCAGCATTTT
TRBV6-5	TRBJ1-2	NA	NA	CASSYGPRDWGYTF	TGTGCCAGCAGTTACGGGCCCAGGGATTGGGGCTACACCTTC
TRBV6-5	TRBJ1-1	NA	few	CASSYFPRGRDTEAFF	TGTGCCAGCAGTTACTTCCCGAGGGGTCGAGACACTGAAGCTTTCTTT
TRBV5-1	TRBJ2-3	NA	NA	CASSLVTDTQYF	TGCGCCAGCAGCTTAGTCACAGATACGCAGTATTTT
TRBV19	TRBJ2-2	NA	NA	CATLKGGRGYPNTGELFF	TGTGCCACCCTCAAGGGGGGCAGGGGGTACCCGAACACCGGGGAGCTGTTTTTT
TRBV30	TRBJ2-7	NA	NA	CAWSVSLRGQYF	TGTGCCTGGAGTGTCTCCCTAAGAGGGCAGTACTTC
TRBV2	TRBJ1-5	NA	NA	CASRDTNQPQHF	TGTGCCAGCCGGGACACCAATCAGCCCCAGCATTTT
TRBV4-1	TRBJ1-4	NA	few	CASSADRYSEKLFF	TGCGCCAGCAGCGCAGACAGATACTCCGAAAAACTGTTTTTT
TRBV27	TRBJ1-5	NA	NA	CASSFLGGHLHF	TGTGCCAGCAGTTTTCTGGGGGGACATTTGCATTTT
TRBV5-1	TRBJ1-4	TRBD1	NA	CASSVQGDSEKLFF	TGCGCCAGCAGCGTTCAGGGGGACAGTGAAAAACTGTTTTTT
TRBV5-6	TRBJ1-2	TRBD1	once	CASSLDRGQVLYGYTF	TGTGCCAGCAGCTTGGACAGGGGGCAGGTTCTCTATGGCTACACCTTC
TRBV30	TRBJ2-3	TRBD1	NA	CAWGTGTDTQYF	TGTGCCTGGGGGACAGGCACAGATACGCAGTATTTT
TRBV7-3	TRBJ2-5	TRBD2	NA	CASSLGLAGFQTQYF	TGTGCCAGCAGTTTAGGACTAGCGGGATTTCAGACCCAGTACTTC
TRBV10-3	TRBJ2-3	NA	NA	CAIRAAGDTQYF	TGTGCCATCAGGGCGGCGGGGGATACGCAGTATTTT
TRBV30	TRBJ2-7	TRBD2	NA	CACEREWSYEQYF	TGTGCCTGTGAGCGGGAGTGGTCCTACGAGCAGTACTTC
TRBV6-5	TRBJ1-2	NA	few	CASKITPAGYTF	TGTGCCAGCAAGATAACACCTGCCGGCTACACCTTC
TRBV25-1	TRBJ2-7	NA	NA	CASSESGEYEQYF	TGTGCCAGCAGTGAATCAGGGGAATACGAGCAGTACTTC
TRBV7-2	TRBJ2-3	TRBD2	NA	CASSVMGTSGDTQYF	TGTGCCAGCAGCGTCATGGGTACTAGCGGGGATACGCAGTATTTT
TRBV30	TRBJ1-2	NA	once	CAWSVLTGFGYTF	TGTGCCTGGAGTGTACTGACGGGGTTCGGCTACACCTTC
TRBV27	TRBJ2-1	NA	NA	CASSLSSGSYNEQFF	TGTGCCAGCAGTTTAAGTAGCGGCTCCTACAATGAGCAGTTCTTC
TRBV27	TRBJ2-2	TRBD1	NA	CASSLSTGDLTGELFF	TGTGCCAGCAGTTTATCGACAGGGGACCTCACCGGGGAGCTGTTTTTT
TRBV7-2	TRBJ2-2	NA	NA	CASSLGLPITGELFF	TGTGCCAGCAGCTTGGGCCTTCCGATTACCGGGGAGCTGTTTTTT
TRBV7-2	TRBJ1-2	TRBD1	NA	CASSLGRTGSGYTF	TGTGCCAGCAGCTTAGGGAGGACAGGGAGTGGCTACACCTTC
TRBV18	TRBJ2-4	TRBD2	few	CASSPPGTSGPKNIQYF	TGTGCCAGCTCACCACCCGGGACTAGCGGACCTAAAAACATTCAGTACTTC
TRBV29-1	TRBJ1-1	NA	NA	CSVETPGVVF	TGCAGCGTTGAAACCCCCGGGGTGGTCTTT
TRBV9	TRBJ2-6	NA	once	CASSVGYRASGANVLTF	TGTGCCAGCAGCGTTGGATATCGAGCCTCTGGGGCCAACGTCCTGACTTTC
TRBV6-4	TRBJ2-6	NA	NA	CASSKMSGANVLTF	TGTGCCAGCAGTAAGATGTCAGGGGCCAACGTCCTGACTTTC
TRBV4-1	TRBJ2-3	NA	once	CASSHRKEDTQYF	TGTGCCAGCAGCCACCGCAAAGAGGATACGCAGTATTTT
TRBV29-1	TRBJ2-2	NA	NA	CSVRVAGELFF	TGCAGCGTTCGAGTGGCCGGGGAGCTGTTTTTT
TRBV7-2	TRBJ2-2	TRBD2	NA	CASRGLAGGFGELFF	TGTGCCAGCAGGGGACTAGCGGGAGGTTTCGGGGAGCTGTTTTTT
TRBV4-3	TRBJ2-7	TRBD2	NA	CASSQELAGSSEQYF	TGCGCCAGCAGCCAAGAGCTAGCGGGATCCTCCGAGCAGTACTTC
TRBV7-2	TRBJ2-3	NA	NA	CASSLMVTDTQYF	TGTGCCAGCAGCCTAATGGTTACAGATACGCAGTATTTT
TRBV5-4	TRBJ2-1	NA	NA	CASSPGLGRYNEQFF	TGTGCCAGCAGCCCGGGGCTAGGTCGCTACAATGAGCAGTTCTTC
TRBV11-2	TRBJ2-1	TRBD2	NA	CASSLMLGSGSSNEQFF	TGTGCCAGCAGCCTAATGCTCGGTAGCGGGAGTAGTAATGAGCAGTTCTTC
TRBV9	TRBJ2-7	NA	NA	CASSATSGYEQYF	TGTGCCAGCAGCGCTACTTCGGGTTACGAGCAGTACTTC
TRBV5-1	TRBJ2-5	NA	NA	CASSLNWEETQYF	TGCGCCAGCAGCTTGAACTGGGAAGAGACCCAGTACTTC
TRBV4-1	TRBJ2-1	NA	few	CASSPATDEQFF	TGCGCCAGCAGCCCCGCTACGGATGAGCAGTTCTTC